A selection of T cell receptor beta chains follows, all from one sample in a study of shared clonotypes between healthy human individuals. The data were produced by immunoSEQ multiplex PCR, yet TCRdb's version contains in-frame clones alone and is incomplete. In the table there are millions of clones, approximately 92% of which are singletons. The sequenced sample consisted of naive CD4+ T cells sorted from blood. All receptors derive from a man between 18 and 29 years old in good health. CDR3s include the opening cysteine and the closing phenylalanine or tryptophan.

j_call v_call cdr3_aa
TRBJ2-7 TRBV10-3 CAISVTSGRGEQYF
TRBJ2-7 TRBV6-5 CASSYGGRAWVDEQYF
TRBJ1-5 TRBV18 CASSFSRQSNQPQHF
TRBJ2-3 TRBV11-2 CASSDGQGIDTQYF
TRBJ1-2 TRBV6-5 CASSSRTVGYTF
TRBJ1-1 TRBV9 CASSVQAANTEAFF
TRBJ1-5 TRBV27 CASSLRGSSNQPQHF
TRBJ1-6 TRBV6-5 CASSGGRNSPLHF
TRBJ1-4 TRBV6-1 CASSDPRGTGVEKLFF
TRBJ1-6 TRBV2 CASTMMGDYNSPLHF
TRBJ2-4 TRBV19 CASRESGELAKNIQYF
TRBJ2-3 TRBV18 CASSPSEWRGGTDTQYF
TRBJ2-1 TRBV7-9 CASSFPPGTSGRREQFF
TRBJ2-7 TRBV28 CASAGGTYEQYF
TRBJ1-5 TRBV18 CASSNREGQPQHF
TRBJ1-1 TRBV29-1 CSVTKTGDTEAFF
TRBJ1-2 TRBV28 CASSNLGPSNYGYTF
TRBJ1-2 TRBV30 CAWSEVGSRSYGYTF
TRBJ2-6 TRBV5-4 CASSVDTSSGANVLTF
TRBJ2-7 TRBV5-6 CASSFIGLAGGEQYF
TRBJ2-5 TRBV7-9 CASSLVAASGKETQYF
TRBJ2-3 TRBV10-3 CAISEQYLGTDTQYF
TRBJ2-1 TRBV4-1 CASSQDRGPLNEQFF
TRBJ1-1 TRBV5-1 CASSFGSTQTNTEAFF
TRBJ2-3 TRBV6-5 CAARGAGGPDTQYF
TRBJ2-7 TRBV27 CASSLYRDYEQYF
TRBJ1-5 TRBV27 CASSSVRERGQPQHF
TRBJ2-1 TRBV7-6 CASSLERGGEQFF